These 17 T cell receptor beta chains were all obtained from the same sample, sequenced in a study of beta chain features in type 1 diabetes. The study, taken as a whole, reports: Within each of all four CD4+ subsets, Type 1 diabetes patients had TCRB CDR3s that were moderately but significantly shorter.

The investigators reverse transcribed all of the isolated RNA, so they sequenced expressed TCRB transcripts. Assay used: immunoSEQ multiplex PCR; TCRdb lists only in-frame clones, some missing. The sample lists about 650,000 clones, 12% occurring once. Their target antigens are unknown. The sequencing input was naive CD4+ T cells from blood. Receptors were obtained from a man between 25 and 39 years old with type 1 diabetes.

This chain joins TRBV5-1 and TRBJ1-5; a possible D gene is TRBD1 (5 bases). V dropped 4 bases and J dropped 3 bases, with 14 bases sitting between them. Germline CDR1 reads SGHRS; CDR2 reads YFSETQ. The CDR3 consists of 15 residues. For the CDR3, the DNA is TGCGCCAGCAGCGCCCAGGGAAAGGCCAATCAGCCCCAGCATTTT. It specifies CASSAQGKANQPQHF.

The gene calls are TRBV19 and TRBJ2-5; 9 bases map to TRBD1. The CDR3 has 15 amino acids. CDR1 and CDR2 (germline): LNHDA, SQIVND (reference sequence). With V trimmed by 5 bases and J by 5 bases, 9 bases remained unmatched. Here the CDR3 DNA reads TGTGCCAGTAGTCCCGGGACAGGGACTTTGGAGACCCAGTACTTC. Its protein is CASSPGTGTLETQYF.

This clone has only a few counts. The V call is TRBV4-3, the J call TRBJ1-2; D might be TRBD1 (5 bases). The length of the CDR3 is 14 residues. CDR1 LGHNA and CDR2 YSLEER come from the germline V gene. Trimming left V 4 bases short and J 3 bases short, with 12 bases between. The CDR3 region is CASSPFGADYGYTF. CDR3 sequence (DNA): TGCGCCAGCAGCCCCTTCGGGGCAGACTATGGCTACACCTTC.

The V call is TRBV7-9, the J call TRBJ1-2; unclear D gene. The V gene's germline CDR1 is SEHNR and CDR2 FQNEAQ (reference sequence). V shed 2 bases and J shed 3 bases, with 19 bases lying between them. This CDR3 is 17 amino acids long. CDR3 in amino acids: CASSLMKAGTSYYGYTF. The CDR3 coding sequence is TGTGCCAGCAGCTTAATGAAGGCGGGCACCTCATACTATGGCTACACCTTC.

V is TRBV6-6 and J is TRBJ1-5; no clear D gene. With 3 bases removed from V and 7 bases from J, the gap between germline ends came to 10 bases. The CDR3 totals 13 residues. CDR1 and CDR2 (germline): MNHNY, SVGAGI (reference sequence). Here the CDR3 reads CASSYEKGQPQHF. CDR3 nucleotide sequence: TGTGCCAGCAGTTATGAGAAGGGACAGCCCCAGCATTTT.

The chain links TRBV25-1 to TRBJ1-1; a weak D match, TRBD1 (6 bases). CDR1 and CDR2 from the germline V gene are MGHDK and SYGVNS. This CDR3 is 15 amino acids long. V lost 2 bases and J lost 1, with 11 bases in between. The CDR3 loop reads CASSEAGQRNTEAFF. In DNA form, the CDR3 reads TGTGCCAGCAGTGAAGCCGGACAGAGGAACACTGAAGCTTTCTTT.

CDR3 sequence reads: CASSRGGSSGNTIYF. The CDR3 DNA follows: TGTGCCAGCAGCCGAGGAGGGAGCTCTGGAAACACCATATATTTT. This sequence joins TRBV13 and TRBJ1-3, with no clear D. CDR1 PRHDT and CDR2 FYEKMQ come from the germline V gene (reference sequence). The CDR3 contains 15 residues. Trimming shortened V by 5 bases and J by 0 bases, and 11 bases separated the two germline ends.

A word on this clone: Its ends do not fully match the called genes, so a read error is possible. The chain employs TRBV7-9 and TRBJ1-4; D ambiguous. CDR1 is SEHNR and CDR2 is FQNEAQ in the germline V gene (reference sequence). This CDR3 is built from 12 residues. CDR3: CASSLDRPPLGF. The DNA for the CDR3 is TGTGCCAGCAGCTTAGACCGCCCTCCCTTGGGTTTT.

The V and J genes are TRBV6-6 and TRBJ1-4; no clear D gene. From germline, CDR1 is MNHNY and CDR2 SVGAGI (reference sequence). CDR3 length equals 14 residues. The V end lost 5 bases, the J end lost 3 bases, and 10 bases lay between the germline ends. The CDR3 region is CASSVGLANEKLFF. CDR3 in DNA: TGTGCCAGCAGTGTTGGGCTGGCTAATGAAAAACTGTTTTTT.

Notes on this clone: This same CDR3 is encoded by further DNA sequences in the sample. This chain joins TRBV7-2 and TRBJ2-6; D ambiguous. The CDR3 contains 13 residues. Germline V gene data show CDR1 as SGHTA and CDR2 as FQGNSA. V lost 6 bases and J lost 4, with 7 bases in between. The CDR3 bases are TGTGCCAGCAGGGCGTCCGGGGCCAACGTCCTGACTTTC. It is translated as CASRASGANVLTF. The full variable domain, in which reference TRBV7-2 and TRBJ2-6 provide the parts outside the CDR3, is GAGVSQSPSNKVTEKGKDVELRCDPISGHTALYWYRQSLGQGLEFLIYFQGNSAPDKSGLPSDRFSAERTGGSVSTLTIQRTQQEDSAVYLCASRASGANVLTFGAGSRLTVL.

The DNA for the CDR3 is TGTGCCAGTAGTATATATGGACTAGCCTCCTACAATGAGCAGTTCTTC. The encoded protein is CASSIYGLASYNEQFF. This sequence joins TRBV19 and TRBJ2-1; TRBD2 matches at 8 bases. V lost 2 bases to trimming and J lost 0 bases; unmatched junction nucleotides: 3. The CDR3 has 16 amino acids. Per the germline V gene, CDR1 is LNHDA and CDR2 is SQIVND (reference sequence).

V is TRBV5-6 and J is TRBJ1-2; D gene ambiguous. V lost 0 bases, J lost 0 bases, and 15 bases lay in between. The CDR3 is made up of 17 amino acids. Germline lookup yields CDR1 SGHDT and CDR2 YYEEEE. Here the CDR3 reads CASSLGGPFSANYGYTF. CDR3 in DNA: TGTGCCAGCAGCTTGGGGGGTCCCTTCTCAGCTAACTATGGCTACACCTTC.

The rearrangement links TRBV7-9 to TRBJ1-2; D remains ambiguous. Germline assignment: CDR1 SEHNR and CDR2 FQNEAQ (reference sequence). The length of the CDR3 is 12 residues. V lost 1 base and J lost 8, with 8 bases in between. The CDR3: CASSLGSGGYTF. CDR3 coding DNA: TGTGCCAGCAGCTTAGGATCAGGCGGCTACACCTTC.

This clone has only a few counts. This sequence joins TRBV5-1 and TRBJ2-7, with 10 bases fitting TRBD1. Germline CDR1 reads SGHRS; CDR2 reads YFSETQ. This CDR3 is 13 amino acids long. V dropped 7 bases and J dropped 2; count of bases not matched to a gene: 3. The CDR3, as DNA: TGCGCCAGCGGGACAGGGGTCCCCTACGAGCAGTACTTC. Protein product: CASGTGVPYEQYF. Drawing the rest from reference TRBV5-1 and TRBJ2-7, the complete variable domain is KAGVTQTPRYLIKTRGQQVTLSCSPISGHRSVSWYQQTPGQGLQFLFEYFSETQRNKGNFPGRFSGRQFSNSRSEMNVSTLELGDSALYLCASGTGVPYEQYFGPGTRLTVT.

This chain connects TRBV27 to TRBJ2-7; D is possibly TRBD1 (6 bases). V was shortened by 5 bases and J by 5 bases, with 16 bases between the two germline ends. Germline values: CDR1 MNHEY, CDR2 SMNVEV (reference sequence). The CDR3 runs to 14 residues. CDR3 in DNA: TGTGCCAGCAGTAGACTCCGGGACACCCACGAGCAGTACTTC. It codes for CASSRLRDTHEQYF.

A remark on this clone: This may be a read error: a much more frequent sequence differs by one nucleotide. This chain joins TRBV5-1 and TRBJ2-3; no firm D call. V shed 0 bases and J shed 8 bases, with 4 bases lying between them. The CDR3 is 11 amino acids. Germline CDR1 SGHRS, CDR2 YFSETQ. This CDR3 reads CASSLEGTQYF. CDR3 sequence (DNA): TGCGCCAGCAGCTTGGAAGGTACGCAGTATTTT.

This clone was recorded a few times. The genes are TRBV6-6 and TRBJ2-3, with 8 positions matching TRBD2. Trimming removed 5 bases from V and 1 base from J; junction bases left unmatched: 8. This CDR3 has 16 residues. Germline loops: CDR1 MNHNY, CDR2 SVGAGI (reference sequence). CDR3 sequence (DNA): TGTGCCAGCAGTAACCAGGGGCGGGGGGGCACAGATACGCAGTATTTT. Amino acids: CASSNQGRGGTDTQYF.